What follows are 27 T cell receptor beta chains derived from one specimen sequenced in a study of CD8+CD57+ T cells in acquired aplastic anemia. In patients chosen for sequencing, flow cytometry had shown CD8+CD57+ cell expansion. Genomic DNA acted as the template from which TCR beta VDJ combination and CDR3 sequence profiling were carried out. From the reads, TCRdb called clonotypes with MiXCR, one entry per CDR3 protein. This sample has roughly 250,000 distinct CDR3 sequences, with around 43% found just once. Material for sequencing was sorted CD4+, CD8+, or CD8+CD57+ T cells (not recorded which) from PBMCs. Receptors originate from a human donor with aplastic anemia.

This clonotype was seen repeatedly, ten times or more. The CDR3 region is CASSQELAGDDEQFF. Here the CDR3 DNA reads TGCGCCAGCAGCCAAGAACTAGCGGGGGACGATGAGCAGTTCTTC. The chain couples TRBV4-1 to TRBJ2-1; TRBD2 matches at 11 bases. Unmatched junction bases numbered 3, after V lost 0 bases and J lost 8 bases. Germline loops: CDR1 MGHRA, CDR2 YSYEKL. The CDR3 length is 15 residues.

The rearrangement uses TRBV19 and TRBJ1-6; 8 nucleotides align to TRBD1. The trim removed 6 bases at V and 10 bases at J, leaving 11 bases unmatched. There are 15 residues in the CDR3. The germline V gene has CDR1 LNHDA and CDR2 SQIVND (reference sequence). CDR3 amino acids: CASRPSTGVSSPLHF. The CDR3 nucleotides are TGTGCCAGTAGGCCCTCGACAGGGGTAAGCTCACCCCTCCACTTT.

Details on this clonotype: A much larger clone lies a single base off, so this may be a read error. Here the CDR3 reads CSARAVGTPRNNEQFF. The CDR3, as DNA: TGCAGTGCTAGAGCGGTAGGAACACCCAGGAACAATGAGCAGTTCTTC. The rearrangement links TRBV20-1 to TRBJ2-1, with D unclear. Germline CDR1 DFQATT, CDR2 SNEGSKA (reference sequence). The CDR3 is made up of 16 amino acids. V was clipped by 1 base and J by 5 bases, with 18 bases between them.

The V call is TRBV25-1, the J call TRBJ1-3; perhaps TRBD1 as D (5 bases). V was trimmed by 2 bases and J by 1 base, leaving 6 bases between them. The CDR3 covers 14 residues. CDR1 and CDR2 (germline): MGHDK, SYGVNS. The CDR3 loop is CASSEPGSGNTIYF. The CDR3 DNA is TGTGCCAGCAGTGAACCAGGGTCTGGAAACACCATATATTTT.

V is TRBV20-1 and J is TRBJ2-1; tentatively, D is TRBD2 (7 bases). This CDR3 has 14 amino acids. The ends were cut back, 2 bases at V and 7 bases at J, with 15 bases in the middle. Germline V gene lookup returns CDR1 DFQATT and CDR2 SNEGSKA (reference sequence). The CDR3 loop reads CSARRGGLTNEQFF. The CDR3 region has the DNA TGCAGTGCTAGAAGGGGGGGCCTCACGAATGAGCAGTTCTTC.

This clonotype appeared many times. The chain uses TRBV5-8 and TRBJ2-7, with 10 bases aligning to TRBD1. V trimming: 4 bases; J trimming: 4 bases; junction bases outside the gene matches: 5. CDR1 SGHTS and CDR2 YDEGEE come from the germline V gene. The length of the CDR3 is 14 residues. This CDR3 is CASSPDRGLYEQYF. The CDR3 DNA is TGTGCCAGCAGCCCCGACAGGGGGCTTTACGAGCAGTACTTC.

A remark on this clonotype: A single base separates this from a much larger clone, so it may be a read error. V usage is TRBV5-6 and J usage is TRBJ2-1; 8 positions agree with TRBD2. With V trimmed by 3 bases and J by 5 bases, 10 bases remained unmatched. Germline values: CDR1 SGHDT, CDR2 YYEEEE. This CDR3 contains 16 residues. DNA of the CDR3: TGTGCCAGCAGCTCCGGACTAGCTTCCCTCCACAATGAGCAGTTCTTC. Translation: CASSSGLASLHNEQFF.

This clonotype showed up many times. The V call is TRBV19, the J call TRBJ2-2; D is uncertain. This CDR3 comprises 10 residues. Germline V lookup: CDR1 LNHDA, CDR2 SQIVND (reference sequence). V was cut by 9 bases and J by 8 bases, with 7 bases left in between. CDR3 coding DNA: TGTGCCAGCCTGGGGGGGGAGCTGTTTTTT. Protein: CASLGGELFF.

This clonotype was found many times. The chain combines TRBV29-1 with TRBJ1-2, with 9 nucleotides matching TRBD1. Germline CDR1 reads SQVTM; CDR2 reads ANQGSEA. This CDR3 has 13 residues. V lost 7 bases and J lost 5; bases outside the gene matches: 8. The CDR3 region is CSAVRQGEYGYTF. The DNA of the CDR3 is TGCAGCGCAGTCCGACAGGGGGAATATGGCTACACCTTC.

There are many counts of this clonotype. The chain recombines TRBV4-1 with TRBJ2-3, with a tentative D call TRBD2 (5 bases). The ends were cut back, 7 bases at V and 5 bases at J, with 10 bases in the middle. Germline CDR1 reads MGHRA; CDR2 reads YSYEKL. The CDR3 spans 12 residues. The CDR3 is CASTDWGDTQYF. The CDR3 DNA follows: TGCGCCAGCACGGACTGGGGAGATACGCAGTATTTT.

This clonotype showed up many times. CDR3 DNA: TGTGCCAGCAGCCAAAACGAGGGGTACGAGCAGTACTTC. Amino acids: CASSQNEGYEQYF. This rearrangement joins TRBV14 to TRBJ2-7; D may match TRBD1 or TRBD2 (5 bases each). Deletions cut 2 bases from V and 4 bases from J, with 9 bases between. The CDR3 runs 13 residues. The germline V gene encodes CDR1 SGHDN and CDR2 FVKESK.

Ten or more counts support this clonotype. J is TRBJ2-5 and V is TRBV29-1; the D is unclear. V dropped 6 bases and J dropped 5 bases, with 10 bases sitting between them. The CDR3 length is 11 residues. Germline CDR1 is SQVTM and CDR2 is ANQGSEA. In DNA, the CDR3 is TGCAGCGTAGTTCGTAGGGAGACCCAGTACTTC. Translated, it gives CSVVRRETQYF.

This clonotype was recorded once. V gene TRBV20-1 combines with J gene TRBJ1-5; D perhaps matches TRBD1 (5 bases). Trimming cost V 5 bases and J 4 bases, with 12 bases left between them. The V gene's germline CDR1 is DFQATT and CDR2 SNEGSKA (reference sequence). The CDR3 runs to 13 residues. The CDR3, as DNA: TGCAGTGCTGGGGCGACAGAAAATCAGCCCCAGCATTTT. Protein: CSAGATENQPQHF.

The gene calls are TRBV7-9 and TRBJ2-7; D possibly corresponds to TRBD2 (6 bases). This CDR3 spans 13 amino acids. Germline V gives CDR1 SEHNR, CDR2 FQNEAQ (reference sequence). The ends were cut back, 5 bases at V and 7 bases at J, with 15 bases in the middle. The CDR3, as DNA: TGTGCCAGCAGCCCCGGTTTGGAGGGGGAGCAGTACTTC. Protein product: CASSPGLEGEQYF.

Concerning this clonotype itself: A junction end diverges from the germline sequence, so it may reflect a read error. The rearrangement links TRBV5-1 to TRBJ2-3; TRBD2 agrees at 11 bases. The CDR3 contains 16 residues. Looked up from germline, CDR1 is SGHRS and CDR2 is YFSETQ. CDR3 nucleotide sequence: TGTGCCAGCAGCAAAACTAGCGGGAGTCGGCGGGATACGCAGTATTTT. Translation: CASSKTSGSRRDTQYF. Full variable domain (remainder filled in from reference TRBV5-1 and TRBJ2-3): KAGVTQTPRYLIKTRGQQVTLSCSPISGHRSVSWYQQTPGQGLQFLFEYFSETQRNKGNFPGRFSGRQFSNSRSEMNVSTLELGDSALYLCASSKTSGSRRDTQYFGPGTRLTVL.

The chain recombines TRBV24-1 with TRBJ2-3, with D perhaps TRBD1 (5 bases). The CDR3 runs to 17 residues. Per the germline V gene, CDR1 is KGHDR and CDR2 is SFDVKD. Trimming took off 5 bases at V and 0 bases at J, with 17 bases between the two ends. For the CDR3, the DNA is TGTGCCACCAGTGCCCCGCAGGGTGTCGGGAGCACAGATACGCAGTATTTT. Its translation is CATSAPQGVGSTDTQYF.

V is TRBV4-2 and J is TRBJ2-1, with 8 bases fitting TRBD1. With 0 bases clipped from V and 4 bases from J, the junction kept 5 bases outside the gene matches. CDR1 is LGHNA and CDR2 is YNFKEQ in the germline V gene. CDR3 length equals 16 residues. The CDR3 DNA is TGTGCCAGCAGCCAAGATAGGACAGGGACATACAATGAGCAGTTCTTC. Protein sequence: CASSQDRTGTYNEQFF.

Turning to this clonotype: A much larger clonotype is one base distant, so this may be a read error. The genes are TRBV19 and TRBJ1-2; D is unclear. This CDR3 has 16 amino acids. The V end was cut by 10 bases, the J end by 2 bases, with 23 bases between. Germline values: CDR1 LNHDA, CDR2 SQIVND (reference sequence). This CDR3 is CATSIPQRNNNYGYTF. Here the CDR3 DNA reads TGTGCCACCAGTATTCCCCAAAGAAACAACAACTATGGCTACACCTTC. The full variable domain, in which reference TRBV19 and TRBJ1-2 provide the parts outside the CDR3, is DGGITQSPKYLFRKEGQNVTLSCEQNLNHDAMYWYRQDPGQGLRLIYYSQIVNDFQKGDIAEGYSVSREKKESFPLTVTSAQKNPTAFYLCATSIPQRNNNYGYTFGSGTRLTVV.

The sample holds many counts of this clonotype. The chain's CDR3 is CSARPTSGSFYEQYF. Here the CDR3 DNA reads TGCAGTGCCAGACCGACTAGCGGGAGCTTCTACGAGCAGTACTTC. The chain joins TRBV20-1 to TRBJ2-7; 12 bases map to TRBD2. V was clipped by 6 bases and J by 3 bases; unmatched bases: 9. The CDR3 is 15 residues long. CDR1 is DFQATT and CDR2 is SNEGSKA in the germline V gene (reference sequence).

About this clonotype: This may stem from a read error, because a much larger clone lies one nucleotide away. The chain links TRBV7-9 to TRBJ2-5; D is tentatively TRBD1 or TRBD2 (7 bases each). This CDR3 is 14 amino acids long. The ends were cut back, 4 bases at V and 9 bases at J, with 18 bases in the middle. Germline V CDR1 and CDR2: SEHNR, FQNEAQ (reference sequence). The CDR3 loop reads CASSSGGGERAQYF. The CDR3, as DNA: TGTGCCAGCAGCTCAGGGGGGGGGGAGAGGGCCCAGTACTTC.

The chain links TRBV19 to TRBJ1-1; D gene unclear. Germline V gives CDR1 LNHDA, CDR2 SQIVND (reference sequence). The CDR3 length is 11 residues. The V and J ends lost 5 bases and 7 bases respectively, with 8 bases between them. The DNA of the CDR3 is TGTGCCAGTAGTCGGACTAATGAAGCTTTCTTT. Translating it yields CASSRTNEAFF.

At least ten counts were recorded for this clonotype. V usage is TRBV7-2 and J usage is TRBJ1-2; D might be TRBD1 (5 bases). Trimming took off 2 bases at V and 3 bases at J, with 34 bases between the two ends. This CDR3 region has 22 residues. Germline-derived CDR1 and CDR2 are SGHTA and FQGNSA. The DNA of the CDR3 is TGTGCCAGCAGCTTAAGACCTCCCAGGACACTAGGTGGGGAATTTGGTGACTATGGCTACACCTTC. It translates to CASSLRPPRTLGGEFGDYGYTF. Combining the CDR3 with reference TRBV7-2 and TRBJ1-2 gives the whole variable domain GAGVSQSPSNKVTEKGKDVELRCDPISGHTALYWYRQSLGQGLEFLIYFQGNSAPDKSGLPSDRFSAERTGGSVSTLTIQRTQQEDSAVYLCASSLRPPRTLGGEFGDYGYTFGSGTRLTVV.

CDR3 amino acids: CRVGRRNYGYTF. DNA of the CDR3: TGCAGGGTTGGCAGGCGTAACTATGGCTACACCTTC. The rearrangement joins TRBV20-1 to TRBJ1-2; D gene uncertain. This CDR3 spans 12 amino acids. Germline CDR1 is DFQATT and CDR2 is SNEGSKA (reference sequence).

The chain has TRBV7-8 and TRBJ2-7, with 7 positions matching TRBD1. This CDR3 is built from 15 residues. CDR1 is SGHVS and CDR2 is FQNEAQ in the germline V gene. V was pared by 1 base and J by 2 bases, with 5 bases of the junction left unmatched. CDR3 amino acids: CASSLDAGGPYEQYF. In nucleotides, the CDR3 is TGTGCCAGCAGCTTAGACGCAGGGGGACCCTACGAGCAGTACTTC.

This clonotype was counted many times. The CDR3 reads CASSQDRGFLYTEAFF. The CDR3 region has the DNA TGTGCCAGCAGCCAGGACAGGGGATTTTTGTACACTGAAGCTTTCTTT. J is TRBJ1-1 and V is TRBV7-9; 9 bases are shared with TRBD1. CDR1 and CDR2 (germline): SEHNR, FQNEAQ (reference sequence). Losses at the gene ends were 5 bases for V and 3 bases for J; bases not matched to a gene: 10. The CDR3 sequence is 16 residues long.

This clonotype was found many times. The V and J genes are TRBV12-3 or TRBV12-4 and TRBJ2-5; D might be TRBD1 (5 bases). V lost 4 bases to trimming and J lost 6 bases, with 15 bases between them. The CDR3 consists of 14 residues. The CDR3 region is CASSSTEFEQTQYF. CDR3 in DNA: TGTGCCAGCAGTTCGACAGAGTTCGAGCAGACCCAGTACTTC.

The chain recombines TRBV10-3 with TRBJ2-7, with D perhaps matching TRBD1 (5 bases). Germline V gives CDR1 ENHRY, CDR2 SYGVKD. There are 14 residues in the CDR3. V lost 0 bases to trimming and J lost 5 bases, with 11 bases between them. In DNA, the CDR3 is TGTGCCATCAGTGAGTCAGACAGCTTAAACGAGCAGTACTTC. Translated: CAISESDSLNEQYF.